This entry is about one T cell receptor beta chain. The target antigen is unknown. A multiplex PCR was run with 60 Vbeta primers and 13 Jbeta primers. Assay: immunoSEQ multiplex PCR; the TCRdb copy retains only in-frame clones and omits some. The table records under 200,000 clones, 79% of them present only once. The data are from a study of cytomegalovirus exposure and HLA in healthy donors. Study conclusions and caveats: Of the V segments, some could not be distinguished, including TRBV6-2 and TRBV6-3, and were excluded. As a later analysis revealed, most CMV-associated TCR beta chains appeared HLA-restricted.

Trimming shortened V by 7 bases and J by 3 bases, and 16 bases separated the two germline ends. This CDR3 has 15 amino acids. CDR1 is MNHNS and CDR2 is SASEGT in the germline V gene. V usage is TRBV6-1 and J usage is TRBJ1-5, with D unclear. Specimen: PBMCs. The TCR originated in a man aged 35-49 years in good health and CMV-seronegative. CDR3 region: CASTTGGQNNQPQHF. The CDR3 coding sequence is TGTGCCAGCACCACGGGAGGGCAGAACAATCAGCCCCAGCATTTT.